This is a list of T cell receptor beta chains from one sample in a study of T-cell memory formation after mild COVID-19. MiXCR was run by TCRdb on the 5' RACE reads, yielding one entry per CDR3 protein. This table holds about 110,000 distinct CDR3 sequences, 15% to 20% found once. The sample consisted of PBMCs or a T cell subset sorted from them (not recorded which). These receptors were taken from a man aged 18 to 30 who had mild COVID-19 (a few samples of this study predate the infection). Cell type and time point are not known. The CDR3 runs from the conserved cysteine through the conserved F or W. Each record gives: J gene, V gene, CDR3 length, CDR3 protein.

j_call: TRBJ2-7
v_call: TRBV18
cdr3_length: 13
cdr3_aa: CASSLSEPYEQYF

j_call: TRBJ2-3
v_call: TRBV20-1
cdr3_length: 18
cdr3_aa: CSARDLRGADIVTDTQYF

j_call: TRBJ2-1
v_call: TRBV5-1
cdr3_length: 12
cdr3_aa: CASSPSNNEQFF

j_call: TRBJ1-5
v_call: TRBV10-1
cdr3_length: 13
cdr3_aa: CASMRQGGQPQHF

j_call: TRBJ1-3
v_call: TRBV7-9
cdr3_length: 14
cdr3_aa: CASRKGASGNTIYF

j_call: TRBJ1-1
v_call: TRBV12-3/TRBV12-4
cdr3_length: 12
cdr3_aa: CASSWAKAEAFF

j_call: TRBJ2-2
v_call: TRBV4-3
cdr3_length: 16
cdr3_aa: CASSQIGPSGTGELFF

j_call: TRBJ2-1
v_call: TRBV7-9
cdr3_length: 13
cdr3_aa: CASSLQGAGEQFF

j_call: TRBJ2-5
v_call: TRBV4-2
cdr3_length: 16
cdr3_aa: CASSQGRGAPQETQYF

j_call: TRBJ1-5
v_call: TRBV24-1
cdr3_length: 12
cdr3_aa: CATSDFGQPQHF

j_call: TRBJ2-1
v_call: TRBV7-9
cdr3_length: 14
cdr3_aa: CASSWSTGGNEQFF

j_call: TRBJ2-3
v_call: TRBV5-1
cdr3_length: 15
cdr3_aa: CASSSQGTSTDTQYF

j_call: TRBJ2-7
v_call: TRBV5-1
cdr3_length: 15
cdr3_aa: CASSLVGTGKTGQYF

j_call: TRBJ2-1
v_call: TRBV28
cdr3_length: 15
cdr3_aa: CASSGSGAGSIEQFF